This T cell receptor beta chain was found in a study of T cell changes during pregnancy in multiple sclerosis. The assay was immunoSEQ multiplex PCR, and TCRdb's table has in-frame clones only and misses some. Among around 35,000 clones listed, 90% to 95% were seen once. Germline CDR1 and CDR2: DFQATT and SNEGSKA (reference sequence). V gave up 5 bases and J gave up 0 bases, with 5 bases separating them. The CDR3 covers 11 residues. The chain combines TRBV20-1 with TRBJ2-7; D not resolved. This material consisted of CD4+ T cells from peripheral blood mononuclear cells, taken in the second trimester of pregnancy. The origin of this receptor is a female donor with multiple sclerosis, enrolled in a pregnancy study. The CDR3 coding sequence is TGCAGTGCTCGTAGCTCCTACGAGCAGTACTTC. Translating it yields CSARSSYEQYF.